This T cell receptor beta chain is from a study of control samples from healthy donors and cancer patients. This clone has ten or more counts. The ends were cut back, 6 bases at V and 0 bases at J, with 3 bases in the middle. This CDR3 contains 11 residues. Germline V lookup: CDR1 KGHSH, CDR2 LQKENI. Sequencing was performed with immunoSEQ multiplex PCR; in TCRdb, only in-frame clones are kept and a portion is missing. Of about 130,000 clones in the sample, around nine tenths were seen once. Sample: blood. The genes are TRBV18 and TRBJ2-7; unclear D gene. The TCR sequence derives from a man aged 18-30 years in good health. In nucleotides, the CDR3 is TGTGCCAGCTCTAACTCCTACGAGCAGTACTTC. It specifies CASSNSYEQYF.